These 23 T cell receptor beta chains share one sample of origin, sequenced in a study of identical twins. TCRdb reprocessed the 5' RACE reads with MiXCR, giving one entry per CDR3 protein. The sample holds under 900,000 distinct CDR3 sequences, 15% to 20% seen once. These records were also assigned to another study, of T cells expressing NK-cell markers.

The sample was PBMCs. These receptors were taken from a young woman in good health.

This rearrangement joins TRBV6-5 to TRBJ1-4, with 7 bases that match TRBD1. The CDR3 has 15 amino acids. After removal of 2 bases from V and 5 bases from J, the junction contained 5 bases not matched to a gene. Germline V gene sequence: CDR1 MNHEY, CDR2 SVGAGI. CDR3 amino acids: CASSYRTGGNEKLFF. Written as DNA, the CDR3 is TGTGCCAGCAGTTACCGGACAGGTGGGAATGAAAAACTGTTTTTT.

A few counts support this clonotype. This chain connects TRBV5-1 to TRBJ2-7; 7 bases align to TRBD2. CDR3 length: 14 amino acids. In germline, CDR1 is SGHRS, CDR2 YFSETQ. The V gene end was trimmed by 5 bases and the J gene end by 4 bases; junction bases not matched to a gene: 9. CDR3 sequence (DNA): TGCGCCAGCAGTTTCGGACTAGAGGGGTACGAGCAGTACTTC. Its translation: CASSFGLEGYEQYF. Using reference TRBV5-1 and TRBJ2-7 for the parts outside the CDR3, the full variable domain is KAGVTQTPRYLIKTRGQQVTLSCSPISGHRSVSWYQQTPGQGLQFLFEYFSETQRNKGNFPGRFSGRQFSNSRSEMNVSTLELGDSALYLCASSFGLEGYEQYFGPGTRLTVT.

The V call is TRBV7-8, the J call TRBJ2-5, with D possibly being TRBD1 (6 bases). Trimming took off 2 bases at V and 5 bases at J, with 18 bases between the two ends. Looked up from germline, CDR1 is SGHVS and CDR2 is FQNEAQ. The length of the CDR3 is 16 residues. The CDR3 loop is CASSLFGLGASETQYF. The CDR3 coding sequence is TGTGCCAGCAGCTTATTTGGGTTGGGGGCCAGTGAGACCCAGTACTTC.

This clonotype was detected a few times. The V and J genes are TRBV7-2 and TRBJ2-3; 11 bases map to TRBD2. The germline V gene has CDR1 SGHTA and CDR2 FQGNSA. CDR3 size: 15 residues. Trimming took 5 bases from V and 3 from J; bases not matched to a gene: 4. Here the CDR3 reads CASSATSGRTDTQYF. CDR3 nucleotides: TGTGCCAGCAGCGCTACTAGCGGGAGAACAGATACGCAGTATTTT.

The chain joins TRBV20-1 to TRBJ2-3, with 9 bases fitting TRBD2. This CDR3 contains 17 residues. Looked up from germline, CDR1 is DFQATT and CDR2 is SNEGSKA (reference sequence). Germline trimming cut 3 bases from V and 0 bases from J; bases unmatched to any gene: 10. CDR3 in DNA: TGCAGTGCTAGTCCGTCTAGCGGGATGACTAGCACAGATACGCAGTATTTT. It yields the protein CSASPSSGMTSTDTQYF.

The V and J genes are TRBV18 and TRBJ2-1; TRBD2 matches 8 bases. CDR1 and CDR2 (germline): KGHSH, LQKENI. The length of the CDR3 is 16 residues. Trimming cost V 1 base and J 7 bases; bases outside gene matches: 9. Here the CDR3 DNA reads TGTGCCAGCTCACCACAGGGCGGGGGGTTCGGAAATGAGCAGTTCTTC. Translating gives CASSPQGGGFGNEQFF.

CDR3 loop: CASRPGGTVGYEQYF. The DNA for the CDR3 is TGCGCCAGCAGGCCGGGGGGGACGGTGGGCTACGAGCAGTACTTC. The rearrangement links TRBV5-1 to TRBJ2-7; the match to TRBD2 covers 8 bases. V was pared by 5 bases and J by 3 bases, with 10 bases of the junction left unmatched. Germline CDR1 reads SGHRS; CDR2 reads YFSETQ. CDR3 length equals 15 residues.

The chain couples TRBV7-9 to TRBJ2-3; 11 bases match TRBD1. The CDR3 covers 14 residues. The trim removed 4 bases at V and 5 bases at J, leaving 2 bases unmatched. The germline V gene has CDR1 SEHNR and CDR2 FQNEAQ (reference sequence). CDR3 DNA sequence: TGTGCCAGCAGCTCGGGACAGGGGGGAGATACGCAGTATTTT. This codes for CASSSGQGGDTQYF.

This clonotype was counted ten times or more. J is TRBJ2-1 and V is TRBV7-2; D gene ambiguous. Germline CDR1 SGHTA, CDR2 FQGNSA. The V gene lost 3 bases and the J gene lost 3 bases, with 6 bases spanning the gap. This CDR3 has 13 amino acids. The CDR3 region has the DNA TGTGCCAGCAGCTTCGAGAGCTACAATGAGCAGTTCTTC. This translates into CASSFESYNEQFF.

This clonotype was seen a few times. The CDR3 nucleotides read TGCAGTGCCACTACCGGGCCTAAGGGTGAGCAGTTCTTC. It yields the protein CSATTGPKGEQFF. The chain combines TRBV20-1 with TRBJ2-1; no clear D. The CDR3 sequence is 13 residues long. The germline V gene has CDR1 DFQATT and CDR2 SNEGSKA (reference sequence). The V gene lost 6 bases and the J gene lost 9 bases, with 18 bases spanning the gap.

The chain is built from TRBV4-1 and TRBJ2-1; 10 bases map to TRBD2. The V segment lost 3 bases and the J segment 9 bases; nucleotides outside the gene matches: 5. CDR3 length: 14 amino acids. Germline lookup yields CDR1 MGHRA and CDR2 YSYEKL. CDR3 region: CASSHGTSAGEQFF. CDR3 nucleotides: TGCGCCAGCAGCCACGGGACTAGCGCTGGTGAGCAGTTCTTC.

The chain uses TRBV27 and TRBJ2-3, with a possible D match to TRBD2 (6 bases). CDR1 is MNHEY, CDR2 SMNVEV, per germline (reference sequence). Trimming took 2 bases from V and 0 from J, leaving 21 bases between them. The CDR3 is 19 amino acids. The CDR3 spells CASSLRFPGSSGSTDTQYF. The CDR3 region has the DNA TGTGCCAGCAGTTTACGATTTCCAGGATCGAGCGGGAGCACAGATACGCAGTATTTT.

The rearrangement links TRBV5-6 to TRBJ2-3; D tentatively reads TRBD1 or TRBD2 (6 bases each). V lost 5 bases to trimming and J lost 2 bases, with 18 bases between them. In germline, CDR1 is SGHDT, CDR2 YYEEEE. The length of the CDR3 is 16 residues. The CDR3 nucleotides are TGTGCCAGCAGTTCTTACGGGGGCCCTTACACAGATACGCAGTATTTT. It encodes CASSSYGGPYTDTQYF.

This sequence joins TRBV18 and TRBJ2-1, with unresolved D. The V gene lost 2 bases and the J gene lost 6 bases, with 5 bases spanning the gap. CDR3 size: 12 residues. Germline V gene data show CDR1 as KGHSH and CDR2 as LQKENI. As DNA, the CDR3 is TGTGCCAGCTCACCAGCTCCCAATGAGCAGTTCTTC. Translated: CASSPAPNEQFF.

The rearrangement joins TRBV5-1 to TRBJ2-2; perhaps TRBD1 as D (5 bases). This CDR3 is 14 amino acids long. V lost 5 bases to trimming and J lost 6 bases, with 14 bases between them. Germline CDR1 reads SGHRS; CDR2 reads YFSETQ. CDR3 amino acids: CASSPTVWAGELFF. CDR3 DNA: TGCGCCAGCAGTCCGACAGTCTGGGCCGGGGAGCTGTTTTTT.

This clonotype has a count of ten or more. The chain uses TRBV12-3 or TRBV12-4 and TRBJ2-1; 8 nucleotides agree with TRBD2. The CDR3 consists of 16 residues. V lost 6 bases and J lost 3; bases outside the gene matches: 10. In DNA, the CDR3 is TGTGCCAGCAGCTCGGGGGGGAGGCCCCTCTACAATGAGCAGTTCTTC. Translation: CASSSGGRPLYNEQFF.

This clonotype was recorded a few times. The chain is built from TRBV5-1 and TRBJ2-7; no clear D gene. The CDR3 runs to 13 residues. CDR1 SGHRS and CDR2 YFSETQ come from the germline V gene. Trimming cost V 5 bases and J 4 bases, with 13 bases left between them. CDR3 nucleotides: TGCGCCAGCAGGAACCGGGCACCGTACGAGCAGTACTTC. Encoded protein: CASRNRAPYEQYF.

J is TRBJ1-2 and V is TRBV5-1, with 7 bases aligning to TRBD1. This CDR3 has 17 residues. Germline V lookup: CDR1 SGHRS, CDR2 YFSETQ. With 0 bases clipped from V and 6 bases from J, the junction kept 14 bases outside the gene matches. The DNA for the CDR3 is TGCGCCAGCAGCTTGGAGGGGGCGACTAGCCGGGCGAATGGCTACACCTTC. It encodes CASSLEGATSRANGYTF.

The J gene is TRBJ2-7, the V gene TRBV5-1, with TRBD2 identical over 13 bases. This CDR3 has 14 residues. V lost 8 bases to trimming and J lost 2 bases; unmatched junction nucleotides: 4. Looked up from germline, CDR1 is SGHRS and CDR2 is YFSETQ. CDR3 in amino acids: CASKLAGGPYEQYF. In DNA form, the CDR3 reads TGCGCCAGTAAACTAGCGGGAGGGCCCTACGAGCAGTACTTC.

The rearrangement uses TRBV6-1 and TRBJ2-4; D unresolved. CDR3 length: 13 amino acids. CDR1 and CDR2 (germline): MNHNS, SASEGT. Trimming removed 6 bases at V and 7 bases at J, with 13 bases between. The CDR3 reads CASRSRMENIQYF. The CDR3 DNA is TGTGCCAGCAGGAGCAGGATGGAGAACATTCAGTACTTC.

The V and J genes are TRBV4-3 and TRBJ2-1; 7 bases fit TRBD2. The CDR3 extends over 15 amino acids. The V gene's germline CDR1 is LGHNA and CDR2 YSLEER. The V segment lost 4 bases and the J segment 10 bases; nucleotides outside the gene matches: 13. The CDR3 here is CASSRSSGRLEEQFF. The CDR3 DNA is TGCGCCAGCAGCCGTTCTAGCGGTCGTTTAGAAGAGCAGTTCTTC.

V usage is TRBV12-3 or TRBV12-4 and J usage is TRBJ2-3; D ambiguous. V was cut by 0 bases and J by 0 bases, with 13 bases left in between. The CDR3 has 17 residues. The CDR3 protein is CASSLAEYQTSTDTQYF. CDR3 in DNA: TGTGCCAGCAGTTTAGCGGAGTATCAGACTAGCACAGATACGCAGTATTTT.

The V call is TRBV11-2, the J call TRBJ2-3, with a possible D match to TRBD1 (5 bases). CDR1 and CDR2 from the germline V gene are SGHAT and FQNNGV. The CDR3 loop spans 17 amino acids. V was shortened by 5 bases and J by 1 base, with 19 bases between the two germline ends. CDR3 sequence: CASSLINWQGGTDTQYF. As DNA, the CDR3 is TGTGCCAGCAGCCTCATTAATTGGCAGGGTGGCACAGATACGCAGTATTTT.